This entry features one T cell receptor beta chain sequence. Which antigen it targets is not known. Per-base qualities were not stored, and no clone one base away is much larger. Reading from cysteine to phenylalanine, the CDR3 counts 14 amino acids. Only the CDR3 region is kept as DNA, spanning 42 bases read in frame from base 1. CDR1 MNHEY and CDR2 SVGAGI were looked up in the germline V gene. The germline ends are 5 bases apart after V is trimmed by 5 bases and J by 0 bases. These data belong to a study of graft-versus-host responses after intestinal transplantation (dated by TCRdb to the early 2020s). Concerning the study at large: The transplants that recipients got were multivisceral, liver-intestinal, or isolated intestinal. Instead of going to the commercial service, samples from three later patients were sequenced in-house on an Illumina MiSeq and processed with MiXCR. A cohort of roughly 25 intestinal transplant recipients, including one retransplant, was enrolled, and 3 patients lacking pretransplant specimens were excluded. Every recipient was given anti-thymocyte globulin induction, followed by approximately 3 years of maintenance tacrolimus and steroids. Donor T cell macrochimerism was defined as a peak of at least 4% donor T cells among recipient peripheral blood mononuclear cells. Alloreactive clones were identified by sequencing pre-transplant mixed lymphocyte reaction products and comparing these products with unstimulated pre-transplant donor and recipient T cells. After intestinal transplantation, graft-versus-host and host-versus-graft alloreactive T cell clones in the graft, circulation and bone marrow were tracked using bulk TCR-beta CDR3 sequencing. Points the paper makes about the study in general: Early after transplant, peak levels of circulating GvH clones were associated with declines in HvG clones. GvH clones were detected in recipient bone marrow, and some appeared earlier in ileal mucosa or blood, consistent with an intestinal mucosal origin. High GvH to HvG T cell clonal ratios were observed in the allografts of patients with donor T cell macrochimerism. The conclusions were limited by the relatively low number and heterogeneity of the intestinal transplant patients.

The method was the immunoSEQ multiplex PCR assay. For most patients, genomic DNA was isolated with the Qiagen DNeasy Blood and Tissue Kit and sent frozen to Adaptive Biotechnologies for TCR sequencing. For most patients, high-throughput TCR-beta CDR3 sequencing of genomic DNA was performed by Adaptive Biotechnologies. The study's own analysis went as follows. TCR sequencing data for around 19 patients were retrieved from Adaptive's ImmunoSEQ software; a few other patients were processed with MiXCR and VDJtools. CD4 versus CD8 sorting errors were corrected by removing sequences found in both subsets at a frequency ratio below 5:1. CDR3 nucleotide sequences shared between donor and recipient were removed because the origin of such sequences could not be assigned. At least 2-fold expansion over unstimulated cells and a minimum CFSE-low frequency of 0.002% (template counts) or 0.001% (read counts) were required for clones to be classified as alloreactive. Clones detected in sequenced pre-transplant spleen, lymph node, or MLR CFSE-low populations of the donor or recipient were defined as mappable. The cumulative frequency of alloreactive clones was calculated as a percentage of all sequences, weighted by copy number. TCRdb re-hosts the immuneACCESS table, in-frame sequences only. Its copies lack some clones; in the studies checked, an unresolved V gene accounts for under half of them, and the cause for the rest is not known. That table furnishes V, J and clone size, whereas the DNA furnished D and trimming. This sample holds around 100,000 clones; 85% to 95% were observed only once. The ten biggest clones cover around 1.2% of the sample.

Per the publication, the time point label means: cells obtained before transplantation from donor or recipient. CD3+CD4+ and CD3+CD8+ populations were FACS-sorted from unstimulated pre-transplant donor and recipient cells taken from spleen or lymph nodes. The specimen comprised unstimulated CD8+ T cells sorted from spleen or lymph node cells, sampled before transplant. The sequence was collected from a human donor who was the organ donor for an intestinal transplant. Recombination linked TRBV6-5 to TRBJ2-6, with the D segment identity uncertain. The bases read TGTGCCAGCAGTCCCGGCTCTGGGGCCAACGTCCTGACTTTC. Translated, it gives CASSPGSGANVLTF.